This T cell receptor beta chain was sequenced for a study of response to subunit inactivated influenza vaccine. Overall study findings and caveats: Few new T cells, the authors suggested, are recruited by each seasonal influenza vaccination.

In germline, CDR1 is LNHNV, CDR2 YYDKDF (reference sequence). V shed 1 base, J shed 7 bases, and the junction held 3 bases outside the gene matches. This CDR3 contains 14 residues. TCRdb called the RT-PCR reads again in MiXCR, with one record for every CDR3 protein. The table has a few hundred thousand distinct CDR3 sequences, about 20% seen once. The table lists this clonotype with many counts. Antigen unknown. This sequence joins TRBV15 and TRBJ1-2; 10 bases map to TRBD1. This sequence was found in a man aged 50-75 years who received an inactivated influenza vaccine. The sequenced sample was PBMCs from blood, obtained about 19 months after vaccination. CDR3 protein: CATSRGGQGSGYTF. CDR3 DNA sequence: TGTGCCACCAGCAGAGGGGGACAGGGGTCTGGCTACACCTTC. The variable domain in full, with the rest retrieved from reference TRBV15 and TRBJ1-2, is DAMVIQNPRYQVTQFGKPVTLSCSQTLNHNVMYWYQQKSSQAPKLLFHYYDKDFNNEADTPDNFQSRRPNTSFCFLDIRSPGLGDTAMYLCATSRGGQGSGYTFGSGTRLTVV.